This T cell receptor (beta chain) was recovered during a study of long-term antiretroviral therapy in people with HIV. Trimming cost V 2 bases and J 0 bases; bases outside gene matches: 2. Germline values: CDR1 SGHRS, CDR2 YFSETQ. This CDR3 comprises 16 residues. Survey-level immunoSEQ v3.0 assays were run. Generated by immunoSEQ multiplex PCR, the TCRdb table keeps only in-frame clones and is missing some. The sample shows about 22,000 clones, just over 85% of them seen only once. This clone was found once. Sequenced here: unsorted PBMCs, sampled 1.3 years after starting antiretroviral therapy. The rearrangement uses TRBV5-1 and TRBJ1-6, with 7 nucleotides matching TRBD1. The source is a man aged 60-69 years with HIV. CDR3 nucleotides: TGCGCCAGCAGCTTACAGGGGAGCTCCTATAATTCACCCCTCCACTTT. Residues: CASSLQGSSYNSPLHF.